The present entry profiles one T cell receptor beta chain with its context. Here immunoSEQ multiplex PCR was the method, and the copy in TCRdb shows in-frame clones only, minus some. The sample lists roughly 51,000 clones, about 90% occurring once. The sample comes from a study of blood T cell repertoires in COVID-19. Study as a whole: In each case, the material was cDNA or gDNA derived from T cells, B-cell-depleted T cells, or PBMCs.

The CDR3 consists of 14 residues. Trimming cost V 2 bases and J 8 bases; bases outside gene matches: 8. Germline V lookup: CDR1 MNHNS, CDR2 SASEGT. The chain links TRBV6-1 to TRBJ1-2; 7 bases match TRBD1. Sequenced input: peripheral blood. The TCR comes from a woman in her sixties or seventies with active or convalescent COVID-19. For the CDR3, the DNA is TGTGCCAGCAGTGAAAGTCAACAGGGGAAAGGCTACACCTTC. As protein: CASSESQQGKGYTF.